A selection of T cell receptor beta chains follows, all from one sample in a study of T-cell memory formation after mild COVID-19. TCRdb re-derived calls from the 5' RACE reads in MiXCR, one entry per CDR3 protein. The sample includes under 250,000 distinct CDR3 sequences, roughly a tenth of them seen just once. Input material: PBMCs or a T cell subset sorted from them (not recorded which). The receptors here all came from a man aged 18 to 35 who had mild COVID-19 (a few samples of this study predate the infection). Cell type and time point are not known. Each CDR3 is given without its conserved first and last residue. The order of the fields is V gene, CDR3 protein.

V: TRBV20-1; CDR3: SAHGTSGTDTQY
V: TRBV4-2; CDR3: ASSQWAGADLDTQY
V: TRBV7-2; CDR3: ASSLEAQIYEQY
V: TRBV30; CDR3: AWSPGSFGYT
V: TRBV9; CDR3: ASSVLQGASGNTIY
V: TRBV12-3/TRBV12-4; CDR3: ASKLDRDFYGYT
V: TRBV7-2; CDR3: ASSAGTAYSYEQY
V: TRBV29-1; CDR3: SATGLAGSYEQY
V: TRBV3-1; CDR3: ASSPPHQNTEAF
V: TRBV3-2; CDR3: ASSQEWDRGETGELF
V: TRBV20-1; CDR3: SASRGGSNQPQH
V: TRBV5-1; CDR3: ASSLSGTSNEKLF
V: TRBV5-1; CDR3: ASSLQRSGANVLT
V: TRBV9; CDR3: ASSLRGGGYGYT
V: TRBV7-3; CDR3: ASSASGTGGEAF
V: TRBV12-3/TRBV12-4; CDR3: ASSLTGGAGNEQF
V: TRBV2; CDR3: ASSAILAGGLTDTQY
V: TRBV6-5; CDR3: ASSYSFVGTGRESPLH
V: TRBV12-3/TRBV12-4; CDR3: ASSPPLWTGGAGEQY
V: TRBV11-2; CDR3: ASSPKGYSTDTQY
V: TRBV29-1; CDR3: SGSDMRGEQF
V: TRBV20-1; CDR3: SAREGGDLGGYT
V: TRBV19; CDR3: ASSIGVWAEAF
V: TRBV4-2; CDR3: ASSHGGVSNTEAF
V: TRBV29-1; CDR3: SVGTSGDTQY
V: TRBV28; CDR3: ASTAPLSGANVLT
V: TRBV4-2; CDR3: ASSQDPGASYNEQF
V: TRBV5-1; CDR3: ASSFTVNTEAF
V: TRBV7-9; CDR3: ASTPFLGELF
V: TRBV10-3; CDR3: AISESTDGNYEQY
V: TRBV3-1; CDR3: ASSQGGTGANTEAF
V: TRBV7-2; CDR3: ASSLELARPLNNQPQH
V: TRBV10-3; CDR3: AISEWQRGGLHADTQY
V: TRBV28; CDR3: ASSDPGVLGKTQY
V: TRBV15; CDR3: ATSRAHGYTQY
V: TRBV12-5; CDR3: ATAGGSSGANVLT